The rows below give T cell receptor beta chains drawn from one sample of a study of radiation and T cells in renal cell carcinoma. Only in-frame clones appear in the TCRdb table, and some are missing; sequencing was by immunoSEQ multiplex PCR. The sample comprises 60,000 or so clones, about 83% of which are singletons, and about 6.3% rests with the top ten. The sample was blood, taken from a patient whose treatment included radiotherapy and nephrectomy. Receptor source: a man in his fifties or sixties with renal cell carcinoma. CDR3s include the opening cysteine and the closing phenylalanine or tryptophan. The order of the fields is CDR3 protein, CDR3 DNA, J gene, D gene, V gene, clone size. A D gene is named only where the DNA matches it firmly. Not every row has a clone size; where given, it reads once, few, many or a size class.

CDR3: CAISDGRGVTNEKLFF
DNA: TGTGCCATCAGTGACGGCAGGGGTGTAACTAATGAAAAACTGTTTTTT
J: TRBJ1-4
D: NA
V: TRBV10-3
size: NA

CDR3: CASSQRGAVRNEQFF
DNA: TGTGCCAGCTCACAGCGGGGGGCCGTTCGCAATGAGCAGTTCTTC
J: TRBJ2-1
D: TRBD2
V: TRBV18
size: NA

CDR3: CASRAGVDEKLFF
DNA: TGTGCCAGCAGAGCAGGGGTTGATGAAAAACTGTTTTTT
J: TRBJ1-4
D: NA
V: TRBV6-5
size: NA

CDR3: CAWRFSDREFNSPLHF
DNA: TGTGCCTGGAGGTTCTCCGACAGGGAGTTTAATTCACCTCTCCACTTT
J: TRBJ1-6
D: TRBD1
V: TRBV30
size: NA

CDR3: CASSLLQGTEAFF
DNA: TGTGCCAGCAGCTTACTCCAGGGTACGGAAGCTTTCTTT
J: TRBJ1-1
D: NA
V: TRBV11-2
size: NA

CDR3: CAWRGGTGSNQPQHF
DNA: TGTGCCTGGAGGGGAGGGACAGGCTCCAATCAGCCCCAGCATTTT
J: TRBJ1-5
D: TRBD1
V: TRBV30
size: NA

CDR3: CASSVGGRGSGNTIYF
DNA: TGTGCCAGCAGCGTAGGCGGCAGGGGCTCTGGAAACACCATATATTTT
J: TRBJ1-3
D: NA
V: TRBV9
size: NA

CDR3: CASKDTGQGAHGNEKLFF
DNA: TGTGCCTCTAAAGACACGGGACAGGGGGCGCATGGTAATGAAAAACTGTTTTTT
J: TRBJ1-4
D: TRBD1
V: TRBV10-3
size: NA

CDR3: CASISGTVHSGANVLTF
DNA: TGTGCCAGCATATCCGGGACAGTTCACTCTGGGGCCAACGTCCTGACTTTC
J: TRBJ2-6
D: TRBD1
V: TRBV5-4
size: NA

CDR3: CASSEAWLTNEKLFF
DNA: TGTGCCAGCAGTGAAGCTTGGCTAACTAATGAAAAACTGTTTTTT
J: TRBJ1-4
D: NA
V: TRBV2
size: NA

CDR3: CASSPPDDRGLYGYTF
DNA: TGTGCCAGCTCACCACCGGATGACAGGGGCCTCTATGGCTACACCTTC
J: TRBJ1-2
D: TRBD1
V: TRBV18
size: NA

CDR3: CASAFSWTGASGYTF
DNA: TGTGCCAGCGCGTTTTCTTGGACAGGGGCGTCTGGCTACACCTTC
J: TRBJ1-2
D: TRBD1
V: TRBV6-5
size: NA

CDR3: CASSFIGDAYNSPLHF
DNA: TGTGCCAGCAGCTTCATTGGGGACGCCTATAATTCACCCCTCCACTTT
J: TRBJ1-6
D: NA
V: TRBV5-6
size: NA

CDR3: CASSPPPRLAKNIQYF
DNA: TGTGCCAGCAGCCCACCCCCGCGACTAGCCAAAAACATTCAGTACTTC
J: TRBJ2-4
D: NA
V: TRBV7-9
size: few

CDR3: CAISGGTGESNQPQHF
DNA: TGTGCCATCAGTGGGGGAACAGGGGAGAGCAATCAGCCCCAGCATTTT
J: TRBJ1-5
D: TRBD1
V: TRBV10-3
size: NA

CDR3: CASGRDRELSGYTF
DNA: TGTGCCAGTGGCCGGGACAGGGAATTGTCTGGCTACACCTTC
J: TRBJ1-2
D: TRBD1
V: TRBV19
size: few